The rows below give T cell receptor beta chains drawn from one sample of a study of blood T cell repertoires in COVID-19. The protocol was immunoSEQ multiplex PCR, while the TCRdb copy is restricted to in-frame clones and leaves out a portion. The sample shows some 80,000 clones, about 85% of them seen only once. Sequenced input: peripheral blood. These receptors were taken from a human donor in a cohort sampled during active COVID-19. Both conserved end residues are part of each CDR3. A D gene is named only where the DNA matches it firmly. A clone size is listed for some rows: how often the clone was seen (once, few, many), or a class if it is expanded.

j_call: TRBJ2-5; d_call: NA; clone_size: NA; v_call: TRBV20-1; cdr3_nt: TGCAGTGCTAGTTTCGAGGAGACCCAGTACTTC; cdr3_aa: CSASFEETQYF
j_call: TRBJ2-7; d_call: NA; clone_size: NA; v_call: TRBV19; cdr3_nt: TGTGCCACTCAATCGACGGTCCGGGTTGGGGAGCAGTACTTC; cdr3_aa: CATQSTVRVGEQYF
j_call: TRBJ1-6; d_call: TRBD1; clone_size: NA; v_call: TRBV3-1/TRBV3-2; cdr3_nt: TGTGCCAGCAGCCGATTGACAGGGGGAGAGTCACCCCTCCACTTT; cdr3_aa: CASSRLTGGESPLHF
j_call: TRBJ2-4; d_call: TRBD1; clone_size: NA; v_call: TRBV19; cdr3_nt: TGTGCCAGTAGTATCCAGGGGGCTGAAAACATTCAGTACTTC; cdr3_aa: CASSIQGAENIQYF
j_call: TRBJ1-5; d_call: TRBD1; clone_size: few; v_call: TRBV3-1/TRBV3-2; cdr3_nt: TGTGCCAGCAGCCAAGACAGGGGGCAGGGTCAGCCCCAGCATTTT; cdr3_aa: CASSQDRGQGQPQHF
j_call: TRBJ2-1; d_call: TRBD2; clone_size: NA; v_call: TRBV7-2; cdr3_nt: TGTGCCAGCGCCATCTCCGGGACTAGCGGAAATGAGCAGTTCTTC; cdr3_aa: CASAISGTSGNEQFF
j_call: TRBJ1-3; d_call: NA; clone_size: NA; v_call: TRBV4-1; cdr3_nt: TGCGCCAGCAGCCAGAAAGTACAAGGGGCCTCTGGAAACACCATATATTTT; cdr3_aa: CASSQKVQGASGNTIYF
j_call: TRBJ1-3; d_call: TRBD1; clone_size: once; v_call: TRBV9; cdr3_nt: TGTGCCAGCAGCGCCGACAGGGTCGACACCATATATTTT; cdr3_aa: CASSADRVDTIYF
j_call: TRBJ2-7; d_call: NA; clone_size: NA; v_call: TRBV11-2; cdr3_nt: TGTGCCAGCAGCTTAGAGGAGGGAGATCGTTACGAGCAGTACTTC; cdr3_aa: CASSLEEGDRYEQYF
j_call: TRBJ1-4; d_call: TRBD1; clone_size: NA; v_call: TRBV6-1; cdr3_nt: TGTGCCAGCAGTGCTCGGGACAGGGGGCTCCTTAATGAAAAACTGTTTTTT; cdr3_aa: CASSARDRGLLNEKLFF
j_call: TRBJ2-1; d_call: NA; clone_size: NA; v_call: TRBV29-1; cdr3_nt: TGCAGCGGCGCTTTCGGAACGATGGGAGATGAGCAGTTCTTC; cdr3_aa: CSGAFGTMGDEQFF
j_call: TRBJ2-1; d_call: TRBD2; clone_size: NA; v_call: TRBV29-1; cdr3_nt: TGCAGCGTTGAAGATCAGGGGCTAGCGGGAGGGCACAATGAGCAGTTCTTC; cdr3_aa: CSVEDQGLAGGHNEQFF
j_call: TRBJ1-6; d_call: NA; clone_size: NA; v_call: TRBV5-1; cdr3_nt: TGCGCCAGCACCTCCTCGGAGGGCAATTCACCCCTCCACTTT; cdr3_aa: CASTSSEGNSPLHF
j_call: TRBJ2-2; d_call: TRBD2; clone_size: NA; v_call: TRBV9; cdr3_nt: TGTGCCAGCAGCGCGGGACTAGCGGGCCCCGGGGAGCTGTTTTTT; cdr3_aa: CASSAGLAGPGELFF
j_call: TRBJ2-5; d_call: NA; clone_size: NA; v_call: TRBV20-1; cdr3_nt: TGCAGTGGAGGGCAAGAGACCCAGTACTTC; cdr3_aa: CSGGQETQYF
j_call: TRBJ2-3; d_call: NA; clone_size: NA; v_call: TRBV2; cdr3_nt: TGTGCCAGCACCAACCGCGGCCGGAAGGGGGGCACAGATACGCAGTATTTT; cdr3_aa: CASTNRGRKGGTDTQYF
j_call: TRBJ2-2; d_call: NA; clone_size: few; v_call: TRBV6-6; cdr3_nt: TGTGCCAGCATTGGCGGAGCGAACACCGGGGAGCTGTTTTTT; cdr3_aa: CASIGGANTGELFF
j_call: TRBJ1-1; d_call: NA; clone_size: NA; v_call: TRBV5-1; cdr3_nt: TGCGCCAGCAGGCTCGAGACAGAGAACACTGAAGCTTTCTTT; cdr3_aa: CASRLETENTEAFF
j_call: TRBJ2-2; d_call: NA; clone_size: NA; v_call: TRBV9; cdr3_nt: TGTGCCAGCAGCGTAGGACATTCGAACACCGGGGAGCTGTTTTTT; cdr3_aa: CASSVGHSNTGELFF
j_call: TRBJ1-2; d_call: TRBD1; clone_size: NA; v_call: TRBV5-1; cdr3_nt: TGCGCCAGCAGCTTGGAAGGAAGGGGACAGCTAGGCTACACCTTC; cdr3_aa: CASSLEGRGQLGYTF
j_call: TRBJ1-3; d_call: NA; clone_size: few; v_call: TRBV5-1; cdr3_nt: TGCGCCAGCAGCTTGCAGGGTGCCACTGGAAACACCATATATTTT; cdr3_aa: CASSLQGATGNTIYF
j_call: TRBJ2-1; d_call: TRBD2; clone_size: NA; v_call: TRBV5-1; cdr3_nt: TGCGCCAGCAGCCTAGGACTAGCGGGGGGCTCCTACAATGAGCAGTTCTTC; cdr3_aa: CASSLGLAGGSYNEQFF
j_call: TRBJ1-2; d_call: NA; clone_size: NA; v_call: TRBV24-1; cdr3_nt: TGTGCCACCAGTGACCCACAGGTCTATGGCTACACCTTC; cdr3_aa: CATSDPQVYGYTF
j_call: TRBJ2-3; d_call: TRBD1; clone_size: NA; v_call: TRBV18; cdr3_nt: TGTGCCAGCTCACCCAGGACAGGGGGGAGCACAGATACGCAGTATTTT; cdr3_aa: CASSPRTGGSTDTQYF
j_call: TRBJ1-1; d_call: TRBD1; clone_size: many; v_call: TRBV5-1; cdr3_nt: TGCGCCAGCAGGTTGACAGGGGACGAAGCTTTCTTT; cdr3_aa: CASRLTGDEAFF
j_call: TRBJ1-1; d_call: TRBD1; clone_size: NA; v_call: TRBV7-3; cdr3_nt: TGTGCCAGCAGCCATACGACAGGGAAAGCTTTCTTT; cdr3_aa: CASSHTTGKAFF
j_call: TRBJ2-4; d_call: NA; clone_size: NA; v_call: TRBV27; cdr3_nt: TGTGCCAGCAGTCCACAGACACTAGCCAAAAACATTCAGTACTTC; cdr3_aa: CASSPQTLAKNIQYF
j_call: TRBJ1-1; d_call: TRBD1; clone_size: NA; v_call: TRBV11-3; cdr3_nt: TGTGCCAGCAGCTCGCGGGACAGGGGGAACACTGAAGCTTTCTTT; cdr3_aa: CASSSRDRGNTEAFF